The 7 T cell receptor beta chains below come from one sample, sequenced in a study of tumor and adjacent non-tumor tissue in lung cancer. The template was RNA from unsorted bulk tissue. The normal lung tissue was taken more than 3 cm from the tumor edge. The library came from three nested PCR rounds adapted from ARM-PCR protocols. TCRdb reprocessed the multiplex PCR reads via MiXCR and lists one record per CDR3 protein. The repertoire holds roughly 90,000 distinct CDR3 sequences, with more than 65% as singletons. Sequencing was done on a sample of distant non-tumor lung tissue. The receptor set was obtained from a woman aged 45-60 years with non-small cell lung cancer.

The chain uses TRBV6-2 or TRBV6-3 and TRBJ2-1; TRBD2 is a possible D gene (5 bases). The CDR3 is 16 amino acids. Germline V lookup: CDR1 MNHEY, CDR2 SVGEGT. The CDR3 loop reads CVCSYPLEASYNEQFF. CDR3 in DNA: TGTGTCTGCAGTTATCCCCTGGAGGCTTCCTACAATGAGCAGTTCTTC.

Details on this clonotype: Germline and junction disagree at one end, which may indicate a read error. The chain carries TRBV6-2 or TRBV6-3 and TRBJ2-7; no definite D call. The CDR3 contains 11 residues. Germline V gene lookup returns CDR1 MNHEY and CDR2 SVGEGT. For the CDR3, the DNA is TGTGTCAGCAATAACTACTACGAGCAGTACTTC. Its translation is CVSNNYYEQYF.

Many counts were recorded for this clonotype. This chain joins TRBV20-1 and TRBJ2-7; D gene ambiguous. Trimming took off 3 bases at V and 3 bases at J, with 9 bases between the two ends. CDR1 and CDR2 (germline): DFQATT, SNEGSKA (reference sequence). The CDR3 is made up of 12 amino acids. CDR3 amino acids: CSARPQNYEQYF. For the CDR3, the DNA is TGCAGTGCTAGGCCCCAGAACTACGAGCAGTACTTC.

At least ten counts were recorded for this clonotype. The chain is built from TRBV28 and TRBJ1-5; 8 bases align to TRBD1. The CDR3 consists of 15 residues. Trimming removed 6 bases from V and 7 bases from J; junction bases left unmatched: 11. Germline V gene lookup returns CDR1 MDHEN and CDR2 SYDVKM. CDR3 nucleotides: TGTGCCAGCAGCCCGGACAGGGACCCTACACAGCCCCAGCATTTT. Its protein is CASSPDRDPTQPQHF.

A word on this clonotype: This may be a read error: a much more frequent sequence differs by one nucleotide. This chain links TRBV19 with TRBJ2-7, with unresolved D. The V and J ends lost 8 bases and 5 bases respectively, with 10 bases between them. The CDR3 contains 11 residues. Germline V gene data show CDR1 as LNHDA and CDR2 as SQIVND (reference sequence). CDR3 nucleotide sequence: TGTGCCAGTCGTACTCGAAACGAGCAGTACTTC. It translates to CASRTRNEQYF.

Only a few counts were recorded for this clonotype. CDR3 in amino acids: CGSSAQGEGKNEAFF. The CDR3 DNA reads TGCGGCAGTAGTGCCCAGGGTGAGGGGAAAAATGAAGCTTTCTTT. The chain uses TRBV10-2 and TRBJ1-1; D is perhaps TRBD1 (5 bases). The CDR3 sequence is 15 residues long. Germline CDR1 reads WSHSY; CDR2 reads SAAADI.

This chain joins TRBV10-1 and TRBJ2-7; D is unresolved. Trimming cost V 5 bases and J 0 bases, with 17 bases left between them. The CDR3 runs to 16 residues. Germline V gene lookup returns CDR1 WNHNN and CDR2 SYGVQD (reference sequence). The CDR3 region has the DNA TGCGCCAGCAGTCTCGGGTGTGTAGGCCTCTCCTACGAGCAGTACTTC. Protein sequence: CASSLGCVGLSYEQYF.